Below, 18 T cell receptor beta chains from the same sample are listed, as sequenced in a study of human thymus T cells. From resections taken during corrective heart surgery, the thymus tissue was obtained. Repertoires were generated with immunoSEQ multiplex PCR, while TCRdb's copy carries only in-frame clones and drops some. The top ten hold around 0.03% of the sample, which has tens of thousands of clones, 95% to 98% seen once. Sequencing used thymus tissue. These TCRs come from a boy in the first two years of life with a congenital heart defect but otherwise immunologically healthy.

The V call is TRBV10-3, the J call TRBJ2-3; D is possibly TRBD1 (6 bases). The V end was cut by 2 bases, the J end by 3 bases, with 24 bases between. Per germline, CDR1 ENHRY and CDR2 SYGVKD. This CDR3 region has 19 residues. CDR3 residues: CAISEPLSGRGGRTDTQYF. For the CDR3, the DNA is TGTGCCATCAGTGAGCCCTTGAGTGGGAGAGGGGGTCGGACAGATACGCAGTATTTT.

V usage is TRBV10-3 and J usage is TRBJ2-3; tentatively, D is TRBD1 or TRBD2 (5 bases each). Trimming cost V 0 bases and J 5 bases, with 12 bases left between them. The CDR3 loop spans 15 amino acids. From germline, CDR1 is ENHRY and CDR2 SYGVKD. The CDR3: CAISESGEMVDTQYF. DNA of the CDR3: TGTGCCATCAGTGAGTCGGGGGAGATGGTAGATACGCAGTATTTT.

The chain recombines TRBV27 with TRBJ1-3; D remains ambiguous. Germline V gives CDR1 MNHEY, CDR2 SMNVEV (reference sequence). CDR3 length equals 14 residues. V was pared by 7 bases and J by 4 bases, with 14 bases between. The CDR3: CASTSRLSGNTIYF. CDR3 DNA: TGTGCCAGCACCTCGAGGTTGTCGGGAAACACCATATATTTT.

The chain couples TRBV12-5 to TRBJ1-1; the D gene is possibly TRBD1 (5 bases). The CDR3 is made up of 17 amino acids. Trimming removed 0 bases at V and 3 bases at J, with 17 bases between. The germline V gene has CDR1 LGHNT and CDR2 FRNRAP. The CDR3 reads CASGLVNRGREDTEAFF. The CDR3 nucleotides read TGTGCTAGTGGTTTGGTAAATCGCGGCAGGGAGGACACTGAAGCTTTCTTT.

The V gene is TRBV30, the J gene TRBJ1-1; 8 nucleotides agree with TRBD1. CDR3 length: 11 residues. Germline V gene sequence: CDR1 GTSNPN, CDR2 SVGIG (reference sequence). CDR3 coding DNA: TGTGGGGGACAGGTGAACGGTGAAGCTTTCTTT. Its translation: CGGQVNGEAFF.

V is TRBV28 and J is TRBJ1-1; D unclear. The V end was cut by 7 bases, the J end by 0 bases, with 12 bases between. This CDR3 region has 14 residues. Germline V gene data show CDR1 as MDHEN and CDR2 as SYDVKM. CDR3 residues: CASNCGLMNTEAFF. DNA for the CDR3: TGTGCCAGCAACTGCGGGCTGATGAACACTGAAGCTTTCTTT.

V and J are TRBV29-1 and TRBJ2-6, with TRBD1 identical over 8 bases. The CDR3 contains 13 residues. V shed 6 bases and J 7 bases; nucleotides not matched to a gene: 5. Germline CDR1 reads SQVTM; CDR2 reads ANQGSEA. This CDR3 is CSVQGAHANVLTF. CDR3 DNA: TGCAGCGTGCAGGGGGCACATGCCAACGTCCTGACTTTC.

The chain uses TRBV11-3 and TRBJ2-3; D unresolved. The V end was cut by 1 base, the J end by 0 bases, with 17 bases between. The germline gives CDR1 SGHNT, CDR2 YENEEA. This CDR3 contains 18 residues. The CDR3 sequence is CASSLGAGVFTSTDTQYF. In DNA form, the CDR3 reads TGTGCCAGCAGCTTAGGGGCAGGAGTCTTTACTAGCACAGATACGCAGTATTTT.

The chain has TRBV7-2 and TRBJ1-3, with D tentatively TRBD1 (5 bases). CDR3 length: 15 residues. Germline assignment: CDR1 SGHTA and CDR2 FQGNSA. V was trimmed by 5 bases and J by 0 bases, leaving 11 bases between them. CDR3 residues: CASSGDGSSGNTIYF. DNA of the CDR3: TGTGCCAGCAGCGGGGACGGGTCCTCTGGAAACACCATATATTTT.

This chain joins TRBV2 and TRBJ1-4; TRBD1 agrees at 7 bases. The V gene end was trimmed by 3 bases and the J gene end by 6 bases; junction bases not matched to a gene: 4. CDR1 is SNHLY, CDR2 FYNNEI, per germline. The CDR3 is 14 amino acids. The CDR3 loop reads CASSDRGRDEKLFF. The CDR3 DNA follows: TGTGCCAGCAGTGACAGGGGGAGGGATGAAAAACTGTTTTTT.

The CDR3 is CASSEAPNTEAFF. The CDR3 nucleotides read TGTGCCAGCAGTGAAGCACCGAACACTGAAGCTTTCTTT. The rearrangement links TRBV2 to TRBJ1-1; D is unclear. The CDR3 runs 13 residues. Germline lookup yields CDR1 SNHLY and CDR2 FYNNEI. V was clipped by 0 bases and J by 1 base, with 3 bases between them. The variable domain in full, completed from reference TRBV2 and TRBJ1-1, reads EPEVTQTPSHQVTQMGQEVILRCVPISNHLYFYWYRQILGQKVEFLVSFYNNEISEKSEIFDDQFSVERPDGSNFTLKIRSTKLEDSAMYFCASSEAPNTEAFFGQGTRLTVV.

The CDR3 region has the DNA TGTGCCAGCAGTTCCCAGCGAGCGGGAGGGCCGATAGATACGCAGTATTTT. Its translation: CASSSQRAGGPIDTQYF. This chain joins TRBV27 and TRBJ2-3; TRBD2 agrees at 10 bases. The CDR3 sequence is 17 residues long. V was pared by 4 bases and J by 5 bases, with 12 bases of the junction left unmatched. CDR1 is MNHEY, CDR2 SMNVEV, per germline (reference sequence).

The chain couples TRBV6-5 to TRBJ1-3, with a tentative D call TRBD1 (5 bases). Germline CDR1 reads MNHEY; CDR2 reads SVGAGI. The CDR3 sequence is 14 residues long. Between the trimmed V and J ends, which lost 9 bases and 4 bases, there was a span of 16 bases. DNA of the CDR3: TGTGCCAGTGGGGCCTCCACGGAGGGAAACACCATATATTTT. Translation: CASGASTEGNTIYF.

This chain joins TRBV5-6 and TRBJ1-1; maybe TRBD1 (5 bases). Trimming pared 3 bases from V and 0 bases from J, leaving 9 bases between. The CDR3 has 14 amino acids. Germline values: CDR1 SGHDT, CDR2 YYEEEE. In DNA form, the CDR3 reads TGTGCCAGCAGCTCTTCGACAGTGAACACTGAAGCTTTCTTT. It encodes CASSSSTVNTEAFF. The entire variable domain, with the rest obtained from reference TRBV5-6 and TRBJ1-1, is as follows: DAGVTQSPTHLIKTRGQQVTLRCSPKSGHDTVSWYQQALGQGPQFIFQYYEEEERQRGNFPDRFSGHQFPNYSSELNVNALLLGDSALYLCASSSSTVNTEAFFGQGTRLTVV.

The rearrangement uses TRBV6-5 and TRBJ1-1; D is perhaps TRBD1 (5 bases). CDR1 is MNHEY and CDR2 is SVGAGI in the germline V gene. The CDR3 extends over 12 amino acids. Trimming stripped 6 bases from V and 11 bases from J, with 16 bases between. DNA for the CDR3: TGTGCCAGCAGCTCGACAGTGAGGGTGGCTTTCTTT. Amino acid sequence: CASSSTVRVAFF.

The chain joins TRBV6-5 to TRBJ1-4; D not resolved. The germline gives CDR1 MNHEY, CDR2 SVGAGI. V was shortened by 2 bases and J by 17 bases, with 18 bases between the two germline ends. This CDR3 is built from 13 residues. The CDR3 nucleotides read TGTGCCAGCAGTTACCCTTGTAGAGGTCCCATTTTTTTT. Encoded protein: CASSYPCRGPIFF.

This clone was detected only once. The V and J genes are TRBV5-8 and TRBJ1-6; D unresolved. V shed 3 bases and J shed 0 bases, with 19 bases lying between them. The CDR3 is made up of 19 amino acids. Germline CDR1 reads SGHTS; CDR2 reads YDEGEE. The CDR3, as DNA: TGTGCCAGCAGCTCACGGCTAAAGCGGCGGAGCTCCTATAATTCACCCCTCCACTTT. Translated: CASSSRLKRRSSYNSPLHF. The complete variable domain, with remaining parts taken from reference TRBV5-8 and TRBJ1-6, reads EAGVTQSPTHLIKTRGQQATLRCSPISGHTSVYWYQQALGLGLQFLLWYDEGEERNRGNFPPRFSGRQFPNYSSELNVNALELEDSALYLCASSSRLKRRSSYNSPLHFGNGTRLTVT.

The chain recombines TRBV5-1 with TRBJ2-5, with TRBD1 matching over 10 bases. V lost 4 bases, J lost 3 bases, and 15 bases stayed unmatched. CDR1 is SGHRS, CDR2 YFSETQ, per germline. The CDR3 runs to 18 residues. CDR3 region: CASSNWDPGTGEKETQYF. CDR3 in DNA: TGCGCCAGCAGCAACTGGGACCCCGGGACAGGGGAAAAAGAGACCCAGTACTTC.